These 18 T cell receptor beta chains were all obtained from the same sample, sequenced in a study of cytomegalovirus exposure and HLA in healthy donors (TCRdb year 2017). The receptor library was made with the immunoSEQ multiplex PCR assay. A mixture of 60 forward primers for TCR Vbeta segments and 13 reverse primers for TCR Jbeta segments was used in the multiplex PCR. This is the immuneACCESS table as TCRdb keeps it, with only in-frame sequences that have V and J called. A part of the clones is gone; compared with another copy, unresolved V genes explain less than half, and the rest is unexplained. The sample table contains some 150,000 clones; only one count was recorded for more than 60% of them. The ten most abundant clones make up over 3% of the sample. Sequencing was done on a sample of PBMCs. Source of these receptors: a female donor in good health and CMV-seronegative.

The J gene is TRBJ2-7, the V gene TRBV27; D might be TRBD2 (5 bases). The length of the CDR3 is 15 residues. Trimming cost V 5 bases and J 5 bases, with 19 bases left between them. Germline CDR1 MNHEY, CDR2 SMNVEV (reference sequence). CDR3: CASSPLSVGVDEQYF. In nucleotides, the CDR3 is TGTGCCAGCAGTCCACTTAGCGTCGGAGTAGACGAGCAGTACTTC.

This chain connects TRBV7-9 to TRBJ2-7, with 8 bases lining up with TRBD1. The V segment lost 5 bases and the J segment 6 bases; nucleotides outside the gene matches: 3. This CDR3 region has 12 residues. Germline V CDR1 and CDR2: SEHNR, FQNEAQ (reference sequence). CDR3 nucleotide sequence: TGTGCCAGCAGCCCCGACAGGGGCGAGCAGTACTTC. Residues: CASSPDRGEQYF.

V gene TRBV19 combines with J gene TRBJ1-5, with a tentative D call TRBD1 (6 bases). The ends were cut back, 7 bases at V and 4 bases at J, with 14 bases in the middle. CDR3 length equals 14 residues. From germline, CDR1 is LNHDA and CDR2 SQIVND (reference sequence). In DNA form, the CDR3 reads TGTGCCAGTATTCCACAGGGAAAGAATCAGCCCCAGCATTTT. This gives the protein CASIPQGKNQPQHF.

This chain uses TRBV28 with TRBJ2-5, with a possible D match to TRBD1 (5 bases). Per germline, CDR1 MDHEN and CDR2 SYDVKM. V was pared by 7 bases and J by 4 bases, with 19 bases between. This CDR3 comprises 15 residues. The chain's CDR3 is CASNEFVGDGETQYF. The CDR3 DNA sequence: TGTGCCAGCAACGAATTCGTAGGGGATGGAGAGACCCAGTACTTC.

This clone was observed once. Other DNA sequences in the same sample also yield this CDR3. The V and J genes are TRBV11-3 and TRBJ2-1; perhaps TRBD1 as D (5 bases). The CDR3 spans 15 residues. The germline CDR1 and CDR2 sequences are SGHNT and YENEEA. Trimming left V 1 base short and J 1 base short, with 8 bases between. The CDR3 is CASSLGQGSYNEQFF. For the CDR3, the DNA is TGTGCCAGCAGCTTAGGGCAGGGATCCTACAATGAGCAGTTCTTC.

The chain combines TRBV5-4 with TRBJ2-5, with D tentatively TRBD2 (6 bases). CDR3 length equals 13 residues. Trimming took off 1 base at V and 5 bases at J, with 9 bases between the two ends. Germline values: CDR1 SGHNT, CDR2 YYREEE (reference sequence). CDR3 in DNA: TGTGCCAGCAGCTTGCTAGCGTACGAGACCCAGTACTTC. Translation: CASSLLAYETQYF.

This CDR3 reads CAIRTDSNQPQHF. DNA of the CDR3: TGTGCCATCAGGACAGATAGCAATCAGCCCCAGCATTTT. V is TRBV10-3 and J is TRBJ1-5, with D possibly being TRBD1 (5 bases). V lost 6 bases, J lost 0 bases, and 6 bases lay in between. The CDR3 is 13 residues long. Germline V gene sequence: CDR1 ENHRY, CDR2 SYGVKD.

The V and J genes are TRBV6-5 and TRBJ1-1; 8 positions agree with TRBD1. After removal of 4 bases from V and 7 bases from J, the junction contained 5 bases not matched to a gene. Germline CDR1 reads MNHEY; CDR2 reads SVGAGI. The CDR3 is made up of 13 amino acids. The DNA of the CDR3 is TGTGCCAGCAGTTGGGGACAGGCCCGTGAAGCTTTCTTT. Protein sequence: CASSWGQAREAFF.

V gene TRBV28 combines with J gene TRBJ1-2; D gene ambiguous. In germline, CDR1 is MDHEN, CDR2 SYDVKM. The CDR3 covers 17 residues. With 1 base removed from V and 4 bases from J, the gap between germline ends came to 19 bases. Here the CDR3 reads CASSLSLARPTLYGYTF. The CDR3 DNA sequence: TGTGCCAGCAGTTTATCATTGGCCAGACCGACACTCTATGGCTACACCTTC.

This chain joins TRBV6-4 and TRBJ2-2, with TRBD2 as a possible D gene (5 bases). The CDR3 runs to 15 residues. The germline V gene has CDR1 MRHNA and CDR2 SNTAGT. Trimming stripped 2 bases from V and 5 bases from J, with 12 bases between. The CDR3 spells CASSDGEGGTGELFF. Here the CDR3 DNA reads TGTGCCAGCAGTGACGGAGAGGGCGGAACCGGGGAGCTGTTTTTT.

The chain employs TRBV19 and TRBJ2-7, with D perhaps matching TRBD1 (5 bases). V was cut by 2 bases and J by 5 bases, with 10 bases left in between. This CDR3 region has 13 residues. Germline V gene data show CDR1 as LNHDA and CDR2 as SQIVND (reference sequence). CDR3 sequence reads: CASSIQGLDEQYF. The CDR3 coding sequence is TGTGCCAGTAGTATACAGGGTCTAGACGAGCAGTACTTC.

This clone was observed a few times. This chain links TRBV27 with TRBJ2-7; no clear D gene. Between the trimmed V and J ends, which lost 2 bases and 5 bases, there was a span of 13 bases. The CDR3 loop spans 14 amino acids. CDR1 MNHEY and CDR2 SMNVEV come from the germline V gene (reference sequence). Here the CDR3 DNA reads TGTGCCAGCAGTTTAATCCCAAGCCGCGACGAGCAGTACTTC. This sequence encodes CASSLIPSRDEQYF.

This clone has more than one count but fewer than ten. The chain couples TRBV30 to TRBJ1-6; the match to TRBD1 covers 7 bases. This CDR3 is 12 amino acids long. CDR1 and CDR2 from the germline V gene are GTSNPN and SVGIG (reference sequence). The V segment lost 8 bases and the J segment 7 bases; nucleotides outside the gene matches: 5. The CDR3 sequence is CANSGQNSPLHF. The CDR3 bases are TGTGCCAACTCGGGACAGAATTCACCCCTCCACTTT.

The gene calls are TRBV28 and TRBJ1-4; D is ambiguous. Trimming shortened V by 6 bases and J by 5 bases, and 13 bases separated the two germline ends. Germline CDR1 is MDHEN and CDR2 is SYDVKM. This CDR3 spans 14 amino acids. The CDR3 coding sequence is TGTGCCAGCAGGCCTGAGGGAAACAATGAAAAACTGTTTTTT. It encodes CASRPEGNNEKLFF.

The chain uses TRBV6-5 and TRBJ1-2, with 8 positions matching TRBD1. V dropped 6 bases and J dropped 7; count of bases not matched to a gene: 10. The CDR3 is 14 residues long. Germline assignment: CDR1 MNHEY and CDR2 SVGAGI. The CDR3: CASSLTGVSSGYTF. The CDR3 DNA sequence: TGTGCCAGCAGCCTGACAGGGGTATCGAGTGGCTACACCTTC.

The V gene is TRBV27, the J gene TRBJ2-3, with TRBD1 identical over 7 bases. V gave up 3 bases and J gave up 5 bases; unmatched junction bases: 11. The CDR3 is 16 amino acids. Germline CDR1 reads MNHEY; CDR2 reads SMNVEV (reference sequence). CDR3 residues: CASSFYTGVNRDTQYF. The CDR3 DNA sequence: TGTGCCAGCAGTTTTTACACAGGGGTTAATAGAGATACGCAGTATTTT.

This clone was counted between two and nine times. The V call is TRBV27, the J call TRBJ1-1; perhaps TRBD1 as D (6 bases). CDR1 is MNHEY, CDR2 SMNVEV, per germline (reference sequence). There are 16 residues in the CDR3. The V gene lost 5 bases and the J gene lost 5 bases, with 21 bases spanning the gap. The chain's CDR3 is CASSPVGTNLRTEAFF. The CDR3 DNA reads TGTGCCAGCAGTCCAGTGGGGACAAACTTGCGGACTGAAGCTTTCTTT.

The chain carries TRBV4-1 and TRBJ2-3; D perhaps matches TRBD1 (5 bases). Trimming removed 1 base at V and 2 bases at J, with 10 bases between. Looked up from germline, CDR1 is MGHRA and CDR2 is YSYEKL. This CDR3 is 15 amino acids long. CDR3 in amino acids: CASSQVGATTDTQYF. The CDR3 DNA reads as TGCGCCAGCAGCCAAGTAGGGGCTACCACAGATACGCAGTATTTT.